The source of this T cell receptor (beta chain) is a study of shared clonotypes between healthy human individuals. The CDR3 runs to 17 residues. Germline-derived CDR1 and CDR2 are SGHAT and FQDESV (reference sequence). Trimming left V 0 bases short and J 3 bases short, with 14 bases between. TCRdb keeps only in-frame clones here, not all; method: immunoSEQ multiplex PCR. The sample has 2 million to 2.5 million clones; 85% to 95% are singletons. The source is a man aged 18 to 35 in good health. Some clones in this sample may be carry-over from other donors' samples. The chain recombines TRBV11-1 with TRBJ1-4, with D perhaps TRBD1 (6 bases). Specimen: naive CD4+ T cells from PBMCs. Subset specified: CD45RA+ positively selected. As DNA, the CDR3 is TGTGCCAGCAGCTTAGCGCGGGGGCCCGCGGCTAATGAAAAACTGTTTTTT. Translated, it gives CASSLARGPAANEKLFF.